This T cell receptor (beta chain) originates from a study of T cell changes during pregnancy in multiple sclerosis. This CDR3 contains 16 residues. The V gene lost 1 base and the J gene lost 5 bases, with 17 bases spanning the gap. Germline CDR1 SGHTA, CDR2 FQGNSA. Libraries were prepared by immunoSEQ multiplex PCR; TCRdb keeps only in-frame clonotypes and omits some of them. The data hold just under 65,000 clones, with around 96% observed a single time. The starting material was CD8+ T cells from peripheral blood mononuclear cells, obtained after pregnancy. The receptor was isolated from a female donor with multiple sclerosis, enrolled in a pregnancy study. The chain joins TRBV7-2 to TRBJ2-5, with D tentatively TRBD2 (6 bases). This CDR3 reads CASSLGASRGRETQYF. The CDR3 DNA sequence: TGTGCCAGCAGCTTAGGGGCCTCACGGGGGAGGGAGACCCAGTACTTC.